Listed below are T cell receptor beta chains from one sample, sequenced in a study of T cell repertoires in cytomegalovirus infection. These TCRs are of unknown antigen specificity. TCRdb reprocessed the reads via MiXCR and lists one record per CDR3 protein. The repertoire consists of approximately 500,000 distinct CDR3 sequences, with 25% to 35% occurring once and the leading ten covering 17%. This specimen consisted of cultured PBMCs, obtained from culture after CMV antigen stimulation. Receptors originate from a human donor in good health (CMV status not recorded). Some clones in this sample may be carry-over from other donors' samples. Each CDR3 is given with its conserved first and last residue. The D gene is left open where the match is weak. Expanded clones get a size class; other rows say once, few or many, or leave the size out.

j_call: TRBJ2-3; clone_size: few; d_call: .; v_call: TRBV7-2; cdr3_aa: CASSLDYGADTQYF; cdr3_nt: TGTGCCAGCAGCTTAGATTACGGGGCAGATACGCAGTATTTT
j_call: TRBJ2-3; clone_size: few; d_call: TRBD2; v_call: TRBV11-2; cdr3_aa: CASSLAAGGKGTDTQYF; cdr3_nt: TGTGCCAGCAGCTTAGCAGCGGGAGGAAAGGGCACAGATACGCAGTATTTT
j_call: TRBJ2-5; clone_size: .; d_call: .; v_call: TRBV20-1; cdr3_aa: CSARPPLAERGETQYF; cdr3_nt: TGCAGTGCTAGACCCCCTCTAGCGGAGAGGGGGGAGACCCAGTACTTC
j_call: TRBJ2-3; clone_size: .; d_call: TRBD1; v_call: TRBV7-2; cdr3_aa: CASSQIGQADYTQYF; cdr3_nt: TGTGCCAGCAGCCAAATCGGACAGGCAGACTATACGCAGTATTTT
j_call: TRBJ2-3; clone_size: .; d_call: TRBD2; v_call: TRBV11-2; cdr3_aa: CASSLLFSTSGSTDTQYF; cdr3_nt: TGTGCCAGCAGCTTATTGTTCTCGACTAGCGGGTCCACAGATACGCAGTATTTT
j_call: TRBJ2-7; clone_size: .; d_call: .; v_call: TRBV4-1; cdr3_aa: CASSQVTSYEQYF; cdr3_nt: TGCGCCAGCAGCCAAGTAACCAGCTACGAGCAGTACTTC
j_call: TRBJ2-1; clone_size: few; d_call: TRBD1; v_call: TRBV7-2; cdr3_aa: CASSLRGTGYYNEQFF; cdr3_nt: TGTGCCAGCAGCTTACGAGGGACAGGGTACTACAATGAGCAGTTCTTC
j_call: TRBJ2-7; clone_size: few; d_call: TRBD2; v_call: TRBV7-2; cdr3_aa: CASSFRAGGPYEQYF; cdr3_nt: TGTGCCAGCAGCTTTCGGGCGGGAGGGCCCTACGAGCAGTACTTC
j_call: TRBJ1-1; clone_size: few; d_call: TRBD1; v_call: TRBV27; cdr3_aa: CASRRTGGTEAFF; cdr3_nt: TGTGCCAGCAGACGGACAGGGGGCACTGAAGCTTTCTTT
j_call: TRBJ2-1; clone_size: .; d_call: TRBD2; v_call: TRBV6-6; cdr3_aa: CASSSRLAGARNEQFF; cdr3_nt: TGTGCCAGCAGTAGCCGACTAGCGGGAGCTCGCAATGAGCAGTTCTTC
j_call: TRBJ2-1; clone_size: few; d_call: TRBD2; v_call: TRBV12-3/TRBV12-4; cdr3_aa: CASSTGTRNNEQFF; cdr3_nt: TGTGCCAGCAGTACCGGGACTAGGAACAATGAGCAGTTCTTC
j_call: TRBJ1-1; clone_size: .; d_call: TRBD1; v_call: TRBV12-5; cdr3_aa: CASGWRAGGAGTEAFF; cdr3_nt: TGTGCTAGTGGTTGGAGGGCAGGGGGCGCGGGCACTGAAGCTTTCTTT
j_call: TRBJ2-2; clone_size: few; d_call: TRBD2; v_call: TRBV19; cdr3_aa: CASSARLAGGELFF; cdr3_nt: TGTGCCAGTAGTGCTCGACTAGCGGGCGGGGAGCTGTTTTTT